This TCR beta chain was sequenced for a study of T-cell memory formation after mild COVID-19. Notes on the study in general: Memory sampled before infection contained some responding clones, suggesting cross-reactive memory joined. Nothing confirmed that second-wave clones peaking on day 37 were specific for SARS-CoV-2.

V shed 1 base, J shed 4 bases, and the junction held 6 bases outside the gene matches. CDR1 is SGHVS and CDR2 is FQNEAQ in the germline V gene. CDR3 length: 17 residues. TCR alpha and TCR beta cDNA libraries with sample barcodes and UMIs came from 5'RACE using constant-segment primers. Using its own MiXCR run on the 5' RACE reads, TCRdb lists one record per CDR3 protein. The sample has 90,000 to 120,000 distinct CDR3 sequences, approximately 15% seen once; the top ten hold around 40%. Of note for this clonotype: Antigen: not known.

The clonotype originates from a man between 18 and 35 years old who had mild COVID-19 (a few samples of this study predate the infection). Cell type and time point are not known. This chain links TRBV7-8 with TRBJ1-5; 11 bases match TRBD1. The source material was PBMCs or a T cell subset sorted from them (not recorded which). The CDR3 nucleotides are TGTGCCAGCAGCTTAGTGAGGGGGACAGGGGGGAATCAGCCCCAGCATTTT. It specifies CASSLVRGTGGNQPQHF.